This T cell receptor beta chain was observed in a study of PD-1 blockade in mismatch repair-deficient tumors. Background on the study: All were previously treated, progressing patients with about 11 mismatch repair-deficient cancer types. General study findings and limits: Rapid post-treatment expansion, then contraction, generally preceding radiologic response, marked tumor-resident clones.

Regarding this clone: Antigen unknown.

Measured with immunoSEQ multiplex PCR; TCRdb has only the in-frame clones, and not every one. The sample comprises about 100,000 clones, approximately 80% of which are singletons, and approximately 6.5% rests with the top ten. PCR or immunohistochemistry showed mismatch repair deficiency in every enrolled patient. The TCR-sequenced patients were a few responders to pembrolizumab. The CDR3 is 15 amino acids. In germline, CDR1 is KGHSH, CDR2 LQKENI. Trimming took 4 bases from V and 4 from J; bases not matched to a gene: 5. This material consisted of peripheral blood, taken 35 to 37 weeks after starting pembrolizumab. This clonotype originated in an adult with mismatch repair-deficient cancer. The rearrangement links TRBV18 to TRBJ2-1; 9 bases align to TRBD1. CDR3 sequence reads: CASSRQGGTYNEQFF. In DNA form, the CDR3 reads TGTGCCAGCTCACGACAGGGGGGGACATACAATGAGCAGTTCTTC.